The clone carrying this T cell receptor beta chain was picked up a small number of times. This entry is derived from a study of PD-1 blockade in classical Hodgkin lymphoma. Data came from immunoSEQ multiplex PCR; TCRdb stores just in-frame clones and leaves some out. Among approximately 61,000 clones listed, 70% to 90% were seen once. As for time point: cycle 4 day 1 (C4D1), after less than seven weeks of nivolumab. With no exception, relapse followed autologous stem cell transplantation in all patients, and brentuximab vedotin exposure varied. The CDR3 has 15 residues. From germline, CDR1 is SGHRS and CDR2 YFSETQ. Trimming removed 0 bases at V and 1 base at J, with 10 bases between.

V is TRBV5-1 and J is TRBJ1-1, with a weak D call TRBD1 (6 bases). This specimen consisted of peripheral blood mononuclear cells (PBMCs), obtained before the fourth cycle of nivolumab. This receptor was identified in a human donor with classical Hodgkin lymphoma. CDR3 bases: TGCGCCAGCAGCTTGGAGGGAGGGGGGAACACTGAAGCTTTCTTT. Its translation: CASSLEGGGNTEAFF.